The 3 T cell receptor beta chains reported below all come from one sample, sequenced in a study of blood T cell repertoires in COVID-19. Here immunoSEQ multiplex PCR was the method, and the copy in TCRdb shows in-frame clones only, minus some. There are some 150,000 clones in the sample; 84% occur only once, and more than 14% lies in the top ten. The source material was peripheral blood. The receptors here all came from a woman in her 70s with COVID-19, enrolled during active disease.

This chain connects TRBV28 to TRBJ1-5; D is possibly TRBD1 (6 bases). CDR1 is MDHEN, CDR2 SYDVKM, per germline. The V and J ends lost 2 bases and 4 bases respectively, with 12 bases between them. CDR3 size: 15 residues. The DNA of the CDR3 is TGTGCCAGCAGTTTAAGCAGGGGTCGGAATCAGCCCCAGCATTTT. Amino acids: CASSLSRGRNQPQHF.

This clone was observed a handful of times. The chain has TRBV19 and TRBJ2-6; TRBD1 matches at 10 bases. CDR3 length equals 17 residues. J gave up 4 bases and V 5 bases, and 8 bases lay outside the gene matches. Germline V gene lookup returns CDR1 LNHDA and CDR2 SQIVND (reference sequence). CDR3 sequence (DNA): TGTGCCAGTAGTGGCCGGGACAGGGGAGGAGGGGCCAACGTCCTGACTTTC. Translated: CASSGRDRGGGANVLTF. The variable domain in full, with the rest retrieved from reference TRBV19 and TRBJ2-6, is DGGITQSPKYLFRKEGQNVTLSCEQNLNHDAMYWYRQDPGQGLRLIYYSQIVNDFQKGDIAEGYSVSREKKESFPLTVTSAQKNPTAFYLCASSGRDRGGGANVLTFGAGSRLTVL.

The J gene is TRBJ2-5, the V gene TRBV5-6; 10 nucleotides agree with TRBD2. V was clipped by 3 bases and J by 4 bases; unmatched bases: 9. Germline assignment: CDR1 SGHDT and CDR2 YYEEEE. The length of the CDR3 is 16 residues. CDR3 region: CASSSGLAAGAETQYF. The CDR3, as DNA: TGTGCCAGCAGCTCCGGACTAGCGGCGGGAGCAGAGACCCAGTACTTC.